This is a list of T cell receptor beta chains from one sample in a study of T cell repertoires in cytomegalovirus infection. TCRdb itself ran the reads through MiXCR, one entry per CDR3 protein. The sample holds hundreds of thousands of distinct CDR3 sequences, 24% seen once. Specimen: CD8+ T cells from PBMCs. The origin of the receptors is a human donor in good health (CMV status not recorded). Some clones in this sample may be carry-over from other donors' samples. Both conserved end residues are trimmed from each CDR3. The listing skips clone size in some rows; elsewhere it reads once, few, many or a size class.

j_call	clone_size	cdr3_length	v_call	cdr3_aa
TRBJ2-4	many	13	TRBV7-9	ASSADRGGKNIQY
TRBJ1-2	.	10	TRBV20-1	SASGVATSYT
TRBJ2-1	.	14	TRBV10-1	ASSEPGVGSYNEQF
TRBJ2-1	few	9	TRBV9	ASSGTNEQF
TRBJ1-1	.	10	TRBV29-1	SVGRSNTEAF
TRBJ1-1	few	12	TRBV28	ASTPRVGGTEAF
TRBJ2-2	.	11	TRBV24-1	ATSETGSGELF
TRBJ2-1	.	14	TRBV18	ASSPGTSGIYNEQF
.	many	10	TRBV7-2	ASSSTGREQY
TRBJ2-1	.	11	TRBV9	ASRGGPYNEQF
TRBJ2-3	few	11	TRBV4-1	ASSQVGEDTQY
TRBJ2-1	.	13	TRBV6-6	ASRNDRGLCNEQF
TRBJ1-5	few	16	TRBV6-2/TRBV6-3	ASSYSIGDSNSNQPQH
TRBJ2-1	.	14	TRBV19	ASSPGQGVSYNEQF
TRBJ1-1	few	10	TRBV5-8	ASRGLGAEAF
TRBJ2-3	many	13	TRBV7-2	ASSLLVSYTDTQY
TRBJ2-7	few	12	TRBV9	ASSAGTGYTEQY
TRBJ2-2	few	12	TRBV28	ASLRDTNTGELF
TRBJ2-5	.	13	TRBV10-3	AISERQGHQETQY
TRBJ1-1	.	14	TRBV27	ASSLSRDKKNTEAF
TRBJ2-5	many	15	TRBV27	ASSPRPGQGAGETQY
TRBJ2-1	many	14	TRBV7-9	ASSGGLAGDYNEQF
TRBJ2-7	.	10	TRBV27	ASWTRPYEQY
TRBJ1-2	many	13	TRBV9	ASTSERSRGYGYT
TRBJ2-1	many	10	TRBV14	ASSQALNEQF
TRBJ2-1	.	12	TRBV27	ASSFGASGNEQF
TRBJ2-1	.	12	TRBV5-3	ASSSDRDYNEQF
TRBJ2-7	.	13	TRBV14	ASSQDEGQPYEQY
TRBJ2-1	few	11	TRBV7-6	ASSYRGRNEQF
TRBJ2-3	few	15	TRBV7-2	ASSLAAGVNVADTQY
TRBJ1-2	few	12	TRBV12-3/TRBV12-4	ASSRQPEGHGYT
TRBJ2-4	few	14	TRBV28	ASNPDSYLAKNIQY
TRBJ2-1	.	13	TRBV5-6	ASSLPRFLGNEQF
TRBJ1-2	many	12	TRBV6-5	ASSYSPRAYGYT
TRBJ2-3	.	13	TRBV4-3	ASGQDPGGPDTQY
TRBJ1-5	many	14	TRBV7-6	ASSLIAGGDGQPQH
TRBJ2-1	.	13	TRBV10-3	AISSTGTGGNEQF
TRBJ2-1	many	14	TRBV7-9	ASSPSGGQEVNEQF
TRBJ2-3	many	14	TRBV12-3/TRBV12-4	ASSQPGHMSTDTQY
TRBJ1-6	.	11	TRBV6-5	ASRVNGNSPLH
TRBJ2-7	many	12	TRBV2	ASSEKGTLREQY
TRBJ2-1	many	14	TRBV7-2	ASSPLTGSSYNEQF
TRBJ2-3	.	9	TRBV11-2	ASSSLDTQY
TRBJ2-1	.	12	TRBV7-9	ASSSSGLVNEQF
TRBJ2-5	.	13	TRBV27	ASSLGVWRKETQY
TRBJ2-1	.	11	TRBV4-1	ASSPQMGDEHF
TRBJ1-3	.	14	TRBV5-5	ASSLNRLSSGNTIY
TRBJ2-5	many	12	TRBV7-6	ASSLGPTGETQY
TRBJ2-7	few	13	TRBV6-2/TRBV6-3	ASSSIRDRGYEQY
TRBJ2-2	.	10	TRBV2	ATRSSTGELF
TRBJ1-2	.	12	TRBV3-1	ASSQTGDDYGYT
TRBJ1-5	many	11	TRBV6-2/TRBV6-3	ASSEYSNQPQH
TRBJ1-1	.	12	TRBV5-5	ASSLAGGAPEAF
TRBJ2-5	few	12	TRBV2	ASSVGVVFETQY